A single sample gave rise to the 15 T cell receptor beta chains below, sequenced in a study of T cells in Graves' hyperthyroidism and ophthalmopathy. RNA transcripts yielded amplified TCR beta CDR3 regions. Initially, a first-round RT-PCR of the TCR CDR3 employed the HTBI primer set. Each CDR3 protein gets one entry after TCRdb re-called the multiplex PCR reads with MiXCR. The repertoire includes 200,000 to 300,000 distinct CDR3 sequences, roughly 22% of them detected once, and around 40% sits in the top ten. Sequences were obtained from blood. The receptors shown here come from a middle-aged woman with Graves' ophthalmopathy.

This clonotype came up many times. The chain is built from TRBV28 and TRBJ2-2; D is ambiguous. The CDR3 consists of 14 residues. V was pared by 2 bases and J by 6 bases, with 10 bases between. Germline V gene data show CDR1 as MDHEN and CDR2 as SYDVKM. In nucleotides, the CDR3 is TGTGCCAGCAGTTTACCCCCGCCCCCCGGGGAGCTGTTTTTT. Encoded protein: CASSLPPPPGELFF.

This clonotype was counted many times. This chain uses TRBV20-1 with TRBJ1-1, with D possibly being TRBD1 (5 bases). The V gene's germline CDR1 is DFQATT and CDR2 SNEGSKA (reference sequence). V lost 5 bases, J lost 3 bases, and 7 bases lay in between. This CDR3 is 11 amino acids long. CDR3 sequence (DNA): TGCAGTGCTCCGGGGGACACTGAAGCTTTCTTT. Its translation is CSAPGDTEAFF.

This clonotype occurred once. The chain combines TRBV6-5 with TRBJ2-7, with 8 nucleotides matching TRBD1. This CDR3 is 16 amino acids long. The trim removed 2 bases at V and 4 bases at J, leaving 10 bases unmatched. Germline V gives CDR1 MNHEY, CDR2 SVGAGI. Here the CDR3 reads CASSYTHFNRGYEQYF. CDR3 coding DNA: TGTGCCAGCAGTTACACGCACTTTAACAGGGGGTACGAGCAGTACTTC.

At least ten counts were recorded for this clonotype. The gene calls are TRBV6-2 or TRBV6-3 and TRBJ2-7; D is unresolved. The V gene lost 2 bases and the J gene lost 6 bases, with 8 bases spanning the gap. Germline V gene lookup returns CDR1 MNHEY and CDR2 SVGEGT. CDR3 length: 12 amino acids. CDR3 in amino acids: CASSYVGIEQYF. The CDR3 region has the DNA TGTGCCAGCAGTTACGTGGGGATCGAGCAGTACTTC.

This clonotype was counted at least ten times. The CDR3 DNA is TGTGCCACCAGCAGACAGGCCACCAATCAGCCCCAGCATTTT. It codes for CATSRQATNQPQHF. The gene calls are TRBV15 and TRBJ1-5; no firm D call. The CDR3 loop spans 14 amino acids. The V end was cut by 2 bases, the J end by 3 bases, with 8 bases between. Germline assignment: CDR1 LNHNV and CDR2 YYDKDF (reference sequence).

This chain links TRBV28 with TRBJ1-2; D gene uncertain. The CDR3 length is 15 residues. Germline V lookup: CDR1 MDHEN, CDR2 SYDVKM. Trimming took 1 base from V and 2 from J, leaving 11 bases between them. The chain's CDR3 is CASSLSAPTNYGYTF. Here the CDR3 DNA reads TGTGCCAGCAGTTTATCGGCCCCCACCAACTATGGCTACACCTTC.

The V gene is TRBV24-1, the J gene TRBJ2-7; possibly TRBD2 for D (5 bases). V gave up 1 base and J gave up 12 bases, with 12 bases separating them. The CDR3 is made up of 12 amino acids. Germline CDR1 reads KGHDR; CDR2 reads SFDVKD. The CDR3: CATSDFSGVRYF. The CDR3 DNA is TGTGCCACCAGTGATTTCAGCGGAGTTAGGTACTTC.

The table lists this clonotype with many counts. This chain uses TRBV2 with TRBJ2-7; D is possibly TRBD1 or TRBD2 (6 bases each). The CDR3 consists of 14 residues. Germline CDR1 and CDR2: SNHLY and FYNNEI. V was cut by 3 bases and J by 2 bases, with 11 bases left in between. The chain's CDR3 is CASSEGAGTYEQYF. DNA for the CDR3: TGTGCCAGCAGTGAGGGGGCGGGGACCTACGAGCAGTACTTC. Combining the CDR3 with reference TRBV2 and TRBJ2-7 gives the whole variable domain EPEVTQTPSHQVTQMGQEVILRCVPISNHLYFYWYRQILGQKVEFLVSFYNNEISEKSEIFDDQFSVERPDGSNFTLKIRSTKLEDSAMYFCASSEGAGTYEQYFGPGTRLTVT.

There are many counts of this clonotype. The gene calls are TRBV7-2 and TRBJ1-2; no definite D call. Germline assignment: CDR1 SGHTA and CDR2 FQGNSA. V shed 5 bases and J shed 3 bases, with 10 bases lying between them. This CDR3 has 13 residues. In DNA form, the CDR3 reads TGTGCCAGCAGCCTCCTGCAAGACTATGGCTACACCTTC. Protein product: CASSLLQDYGYTF.

At least ten counts were recorded for this clonotype. The rearrangement links TRBV10-3 to TRBJ1-2; D uncertain. The CDR3 loop spans 14 amino acids. The V and J ends lost 2 bases and 7 bases respectively, with 14 bases between them. Germline lookup yields CDR1 ENHRY and CDR2 SYGVKD. In nucleotides, the CDR3 is TGTGCCATCAGTGAGATGAGACTACATCCTGGCTACACCTTC. The encoded protein is CAISEMRLHPGYTF.

The chain carries TRBV24-1 and TRBJ2-5; a possible D gene is TRBD2 (5 bases). The germline gives CDR1 KGHDR, CDR2 SFDVKD. V dropped 5 bases and J dropped 2 bases, with 5 bases sitting between them. The CDR3 spans 12 residues. The CDR3 loop is CATSGGQETQYF. DNA of the CDR3: TGTGCCACCAGTGGCGGGCAAGAGACCCAGTACTTC.

This clonotype was counted ten times or more. The V and J genes are TRBV7-2 and TRBJ1-5, with D possibly matching TRBD1 (6 bases). The germline CDR1 and CDR2 sequences are SGHTA and FQGNSA. The ends were cut back, 5 bases at V and 0 bases at J, with 11 bases in the middle. This CDR3 has 15 residues. The CDR3 nucleotides are TGTGCCAGCAGCAAGACAGGAGGTAGCAATCAGCCCCAGCATTTT. Residues: CASSKTGGSNQPQHF.

This clonotype has ten or more counts. The V call is TRBV4-1, the J call TRBJ1-5; D gene unclear. This CDR3 is 15 amino acids long. The germline V gene encodes CDR1 MGHRA and CDR2 YSYEKL. Trimming removed 0 bases from V and 6 bases from J, with 12 bases in between. CDR3 amino acids: CASSQESRLTQPQHF. In DNA form, the CDR3 reads TGCGCCAGCAGCCAAGAAAGTAGGCTTACTCAGCCCCAGCATTTT.

This clonotype has at least ten counts. The rearrangement links TRBV6-1 to TRBJ2-7; 11 bases fit TRBD1. Germline CDR1 and CDR2: MNHNS and SASEGT. Trimming at V came to 4 bases and at J to 4 bases, leaving 6 bases not matched to a gene. There are 15 residues in the CDR3. CDR3 region: CASSGRDRGEYEQYF. CDR3 DNA: TGTGCCAGCAGTGGCCGGGACAGGGGGGAGTACGAGCAGTACTTC.

This clonotype came up many times. The genes are TRBV7-2 and TRBJ2-4; 12 nucleotides align to TRBD2. There are 16 residues in the CDR3. V was pared by 5 bases and J by 3 bases, with 5 bases of the junction left unmatched. Per the germline V gene, CDR1 is SGHTA and CDR2 is FQGNSA. The CDR3: CASSRGLAGNKNIQYF. DNA for the CDR3: TGTGCCAGCAGCCGCGGACTAGCGGGGAACAAAAACATTCAGTACTTC.